This TCR beta chain was recorded in a study of blood T cell repertoires in COVID-19. The overall study: Acute-phase and convalescent COVID-19 samples originated in the United States, Italy and Spain. Sources were T cells, B-cell-depleted T cells, or PBMCs; the material itself was cDNA or gDNA.

Source study methods: Counts of nucleated cells, estimated from reference gene primer amplification, were obtained. Profiled with immunoSEQ multiplex PCR; TCRdb holds only in-frame clones, not every one. V, J and clone size derive from that table, while D and trimming were established from the DNA sequence. The sample has roughly 140,000 clones, 75% to 85% seen once. CDR1 and CDR2 (germline): SEHNR, FQNEAQ (reference sequence). V was clipped by 10 bases and J by 0 bases, with 13 bases between them. The CDR3 covers 15 residues. The sequencing sample was made of peripheral blood. The V call is TRBV7-9, the J call TRBJ2-6; D may be TRBD2 (6 bases). This sequence originates from a man between 60 and 75 years old with acute or convalescent COVID-19. CDR3 nucleotide sequence: TGTGCCATCGAAGGGACTCTCTCTGGGGCCAACGTCCTGACTTTC. As protein: CAIEGTLSGANVLTF.